The sequence of this T cell receptor beta chain was determined in a study of blood T cell repertoires in COVID-19. Study at large: Some COVID-19 samples were acute and others convalescent; all came from the United States, Italy and Spain. The cDNA or gDNA used as material had been derived from T cells, B-cell-depleted T cells, or PBMCs.

Clinical histories supplied by participants themselves formed the basis of cohort assignment. Authors' methods: Reference gene primer amplification gave nucleated cell count estimates. The method was immunoSEQ multiplex PCR; TCRdb's version includes in-frame clones alone and lacks a portion of them. V and J calls plus clone size are reproduced from that table; the DNA served to infer D and trimming. The sample gives under 500,000 clones, roughly nine tenths of which show up once; roughly 1.9% is in the top ten. V lost 1 base, J lost 5 bases, and 9 bases lay in between. This CDR3 comprises 15 residues. The V gene's germline CDR1 is LNHNV and CDR2 YYDKDF (reference sequence).

Sequencing was done on a sample of PBMCs or T cells enriched from blood (not recorded which). The sequence was obtained from a woman between 18 and 29 years old with acute COVID-19. The J gene is TRBJ1-6, the V gene TRBV15; D remains ambiguous. CDR3 nucleotides: TGTGCCACCAGCAGAGCTGGGCAGAATAATTCACCCCTCCACTTT. It translates to CATSRAGQNNSPLHF.